These 22 T cell receptor beta chains came from one sample sequenced in a study of radiotherapy plus CTLA-4 blockade in lung cancer. Profiled with immunoSEQ multiplex PCR; TCRdb holds only in-frame clones, not every one. Seen here are 89,000 or so clones, roughly four fifths observed once, and the top ten hold about 3.5%. The sequences come from peripheral blood, collected from a patient treated with radiotherapy plus ipilimumab. These receptor sequences come from a human donor with non-small cell lung cancer who had a partial response to radiotherapy plus ipilimumab.

J is TRBJ2-1 and V is TRBV28, with 9 bases aligning to TRBD2. CDR1 is MDHEN, CDR2 SYDVKM, per germline. The CDR3 loop spans 16 amino acids. Trimming cost V 5 bases and J 6 bases; bases outside gene matches: 11. CDR3: CASSSSGGRALNEQFF. DNA of the CDR3: TGTGCCAGCAGTAGCAGCGGCGGGAGGGCCCTCAATGAGCAGTTCTTC.

This chain links TRBV6-5 with TRBJ2-7; tentative D call: TRBD2 (6 bases). Per germline, CDR1 MNHEY and CDR2 SVGAGI. The ends were cut back, 0 bases at V and 2 bases at J, with 14 bases in the middle. This CDR3 region has 16 residues. DNA of the CDR3: TGTGCCAGCAGTTACTCGATTAGCGGAGCAACCTACGAGCAGTACTTC. This gives the protein CASSYSISGATYEQYF.

V gene TRBV30 combines with J gene TRBJ2-6, with D possibly TRBD1 on 6 matching bases. The CDR3 is 17 residues long. Trimming left V 1 base short and J 2 bases short, with 15 bases between. Germline CDR1 is GTSNPN and CDR2 is SVGIG (reference sequence). In nucleotides, the CDR3 is TGTGCCTGGAGTGCGCCCAGGGGAAAGGCTGGGGCCAACGTCCTGACTTTC. Its protein is CAWSAPRGKAGANVLTF.

This rearrangement joins TRBV6-1 to TRBJ2-7, with D possibly matching TRBD2 (6 bases). Trimming shortened V by 9 bases and J by 6 bases, and 15 bases separated the two germline ends. The CDR3 runs to 12 residues. In germline, CDR1 is MNHNS, CDR2 SASEGT. As DNA, the CDR3 is TGTGCCAGTACCCGGGAGAGGAGCGAGCAGTACTTC. Amino acid sequence: CASTRERSEQYF.

This rearrangement joins TRBV7-2 to TRBJ2-1; 8 bases line up with TRBD2. Germline V CDR1 and CDR2: SGHTA, FQGNSA. CDR3 length: 15 amino acids. The ends lost 1 base at V and 5 bases at J; junction bases unmatched: 4. DNA for the CDR3: TGTGCCAGCAGCTTAGGGGGTAGCGGGAACAATGAGCAGTTCTTC. This encodes CASSLGGSGNNEQFF.

This chain joins TRBV7-8 and TRBJ2-7, with TRBD2 matching over 7 bases. From germline, CDR1 is SGHVS and CDR2 FQNEAQ. CDR3 size: 13 residues. J was trimmed by 5 bases and V by 0 bases; bases with no gene match: 1. This CDR3 is CASSLAGGDEQYF. The CDR3 DNA is TGTGCCAGCAGCTTAGCGGGGGGGGACGAGCAGTACTTC.

As DNA, the CDR3 is TGTGCCAGCAGCGTAGCCAGGGCCCACAATGAGCAGTTCTTC. This gives the protein CASSVARAHNEQFF. This chain links TRBV9 with TRBJ2-1, with D possibly being TRBD1 (5 bases). The CDR3 sequence is 14 residues long. The V and J ends lost 0 bases and 5 bases respectively, with 9 bases between them. Germline V gene sequence: CDR1 SGDLS, CDR2 YYNGEE.

The chain recombines TRBV5-8 with TRBJ1-1; TRBD1 might be the D (6 bases). In germline, CDR1 is SGHTS, CDR2 YDEGEE. V was pared by 7 bases and J by 1 base, with 14 bases between. This CDR3 contains 14 residues. DNA for the CDR3: TGTGCCAGCTGCCAGGGGCCGCAGAACACTGAAGCTTTCTTT. This gives the protein CASCQGPQNTEAFF.

The rearrangement joins TRBV6-4 to TRBJ2-1; possible D gene TRBD1, 6 bases. Germline-derived CDR1 and CDR2 are MRHNA and SNTAGT. This CDR3 spans 13 amino acids. Trimming pared 5 bases from V and 8 bases from J, leaving 13 bases between. The CDR3 sequence is CASSITGLHEQFF. Written as DNA, the CDR3 is TGTGCCAGCAGTATAACAGGGCTCCATGAGCAGTTCTTC.

This clone was detected a few times. This chain uses TRBV6-1 with TRBJ2-1; possible D gene TRBD1, 6 bases. Germline V gene data show CDR1 as MNHNS and CDR2 as SASEGT. The germline V and J ends were trimmed by 6 bases and 10 bases, with 13 bases remaining between them. This CDR3 is built from 12 residues. CDR3 coding DNA: TGTGCCAGCAGCTTTACAGGGTTGGAGCAGTTCTTC. Residues: CASSFTGLEQFF.

The CDR3 protein is CASSRMGLAGDNEQFF. CDR3 DNA: TGTGCCAGCAGCCGGATGGGACTAGCGGGGGACAATGAGCAGTTCTTC. This chain connects TRBV7-3 to TRBJ2-1, with 14 bases lining up with TRBD2. The CDR3 sequence is 16 residues long. Germline CDR1 and CDR2: SGHTA and FQGTGA. J was trimmed by 5 bases and V by 5 bases; bases with no gene match: 5.

The V gene is TRBV6-5, the J gene TRBJ1-6; 7 bases map to TRBD1. In germline, CDR1 is MNHEY, CDR2 SVGAGI. The trim removed 6 bases at V and 13 bases at J, leaving 12 bases unmatched. This CDR3 contains 14 residues. The CDR3 nucleotides are TGTGCCAGCAGCCCTGAGGACAGGTTTGGGCCCCTCCACTTT. Its protein is CASSPEDRFGPLHF.

The chain uses TRBV7-9 and TRBJ1-2, with D maybe TRBD1 (5 bases). Trimming left V 5 bases short and J 3 bases short, with 10 bases between. CDR1 and CDR2 (germline): SEHNR, FQNEAQ (reference sequence). The CDR3 has 13 amino acids. CDR3 sequence: CASSAGLHYGYTF. CDR3 DNA sequence: TGTGCCAGCAGCGCGGGACTGCACTATGGCTACACCTTC.

This chain uses TRBV7-9 with TRBJ1-1; 12 bases fit TRBD1. CDR3 length equals 17 residues. V lost 5 bases and J lost 3; bases outside the gene matches: 10. Per the germline V gene, CDR1 is SEHNR and CDR2 is FQNEAQ (reference sequence). For the CDR3, the DNA is TGTGCCAGCAGCCACCGGGACAGGGGGCTAGGGGACACTGAAGCTTTCTTT. This encodes CASSHRDRGLGDTEAFF.

This clone was seen only once. V gene TRBV28 combines with J gene TRBJ1-2, with D perhaps TRBD1 (5 bases). V lost 3 bases, J lost 1 base, and 6 bases lay in between. This CDR3 comprises 13 residues. Germline CDR1 is MDHEN and CDR2 is SYDVKM. The CDR3 is CASSLGGNYGYTF. CDR3 DNA: TGTGCCAGCAGTTTGGGGGGTAACTATGGCTACACCTTC.

In its sample, this clone was seen a few times. The chain recombines TRBV4-1 with TRBJ1-4; D gene ambiguous. Germline V lookup: CDR1 MGHRA, CDR2 YSYEKL. The CDR3 runs to 14 residues. V lost 0 bases and J lost 11, with 13 bases in between. CDR3 residues: CASSQEVAARKLFF. The DNA of the CDR3 is TGCGCCAGCAGCCAAGAGGTGGCCGCACGCAAACTGTTTTTT.

This chain connects TRBV19 to TRBJ2-1; 14 bases align to TRBD2. After removal of 7 bases from V and 8 bases from J, the junction contained 4 bases not matched to a gene. Germline CDR1 and CDR2: LNHDA and SQIVND (reference sequence). The CDR3 runs 14 residues. The CDR3 nucleotides read TGTGCCAGTACCGGGACTAGCGGGAGTTATGAGCAGTTCTTC. Its translation: CASTGTSGSYEQFF. Together with reference TRBV19 and TRBJ2-1, the CDR3 gives the full variable domain: DGGITQSPKYLFRKEGQNVTLSCEQNLNHDAMYWYRQDPGQGLRLIYYSQIVNDFQKGDIAEGYSVSREKKESFPLTVTSAQKNPTAFYLCASTGTSGSYEQFFGPGTRLTVL.

This chain joins TRBV19 and TRBJ2-2, with 9 bases aligning to TRBD2. The CDR3 spans 15 residues. V lost 5 bases, J lost 7 bases, and 8 bases stayed unmatched. Germline CDR1 reads LNHDA; CDR2 reads SQIVND (reference sequence). CDR3 residues: CASSSIAGDSGELFF. The CDR3 DNA follows: TGTGCCAGTAGTTCCATAGCGGGAGATAGCGGGGAGCTGTTTTTT.

V and J are TRBV5-6 and TRBJ1-4; TRBD1 might be the D (5 bases). CDR3 length: 16 amino acids. CDR1 and CDR2 (germline): SGHDT, YYEEEE. The V end was cut by 4 bases, the J end by 6 bases, with 19 bases between. The CDR3 DNA sequence: TGTGCCAGCAGCGAGGGGAGGGGAATGACGGATGAAAAACTGTTTTTT. Its protein product is CASSEGRGMTDEKLFF.

This chain connects TRBV30 to TRBJ1-1; no definite D call. Germline V gene lookup returns CDR1 GTSNPN and CDR2 SVGIG (reference sequence). This CDR3 region has 14 residues. The V and J ends lost 4 bases and 5 bases respectively, with 17 bases between them. As DNA, the CDR3 is TGTGCCTGGACCCAAGGGATAGGGAGAACTGAAGCTTTCTTT. Translation gives CAWTQGIGRTEAFF.

CDR3 bases: TGTGCCAGCAGCCCCCGATCCGGGACAGGGGGCACCGGGGAGCTGTTTTTT. It specifies CASSPRSGTGGTGELFF. The chain couples TRBV7-3 to TRBJ2-2; 11 nucleotides match TRBD1. The CDR3 contains 17 residues. Germline CDR1 reads SGHTA; CDR2 reads FQGTGA. Losses at the gene ends were 5 bases for V and 4 bases for J; bases not matched to a gene: 9.

The V call is TRBV27, the J call TRBJ2-1; D may be TRBD2 (6 bases). Germline CDR1 MNHEY, CDR2 SMNVEV (reference sequence). This CDR3 has 17 residues. The V end lost 3 bases, the J end lost 3 bases, and 18 bases lay between the germline ends. In nucleotides, the CDR3 is TGTGCCAGCAGTTTCACTAGCTGGGGACCTAACTACAATGAGCAGTTCTTC. Its translation is CASSFTSWGPNYNEQFF.